This entry is about one T cell receptor (beta chain). The antigen remains unidentified. The entry originates in a study of CD8+ T cells in alopecia areata. Study as a whole: Treated individuals took tofacitinib by mouth, 5 to 10 mg twice daily. General study findings and limits: Within the top 100, expanded CD8+ clones significantly decreased with tofacitinib, as did scalp clonality. Uncertain still, given a single nonresponder, is whether baseline CD8+ expansion links to response.

Treatment specified: oral pan-JAK inhibitor, 5-10 mg twice daily. Alopecia areata patients gave lesional scalp punch biopsies and peripheral blood samples. RNA was extracted and reverse transcribed into cDNA as the sequencing template. Assay: immunoSEQ multiplex PCR; the TCRdb copy retains only in-frame clones and omits some. The table has some 170,000 clones, approximately 52% seen once. V lost 4 bases, J lost 6 bases, and 21 bases lay in between. The CDR3 loop spans 15 amino acids. Germline CDR1 is GTSNPN and CDR2 is SVGIG (reference sequence). The TCR was taken from a human donor with alopecia areata. The J gene is TRBJ1-1, the V gene TRBV30; tentatively, D is TRBD1 (6 bases). The sequencing used CD4+ T cells sorted from blood, collected at approximately week 60, from a patient treated with tofacitinib. CDR3 sequence: CAWTMLGTLMAEAFF. CDR3 sequence (DNA): TGTGCCTGGACCATGTTGGGGACACTCATGGCTGAAGCTTTCTTT.